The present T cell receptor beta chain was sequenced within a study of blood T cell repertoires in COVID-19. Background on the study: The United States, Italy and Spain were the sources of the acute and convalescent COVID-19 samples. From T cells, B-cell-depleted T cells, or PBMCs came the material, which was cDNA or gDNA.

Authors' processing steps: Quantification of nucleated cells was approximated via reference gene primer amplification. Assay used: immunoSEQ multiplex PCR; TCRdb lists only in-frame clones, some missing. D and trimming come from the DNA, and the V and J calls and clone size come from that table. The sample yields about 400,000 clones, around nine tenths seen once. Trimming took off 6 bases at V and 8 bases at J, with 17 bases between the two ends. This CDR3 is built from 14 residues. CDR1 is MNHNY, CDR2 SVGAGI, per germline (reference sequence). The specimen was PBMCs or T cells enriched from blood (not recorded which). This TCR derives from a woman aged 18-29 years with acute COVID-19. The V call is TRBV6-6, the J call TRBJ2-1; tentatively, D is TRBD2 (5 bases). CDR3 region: CASSPFRGVDEQFF. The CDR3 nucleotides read TGTGCCAGCAGCCCTTTCCGGGGAGTAGATGAGCAGTTCTTC.